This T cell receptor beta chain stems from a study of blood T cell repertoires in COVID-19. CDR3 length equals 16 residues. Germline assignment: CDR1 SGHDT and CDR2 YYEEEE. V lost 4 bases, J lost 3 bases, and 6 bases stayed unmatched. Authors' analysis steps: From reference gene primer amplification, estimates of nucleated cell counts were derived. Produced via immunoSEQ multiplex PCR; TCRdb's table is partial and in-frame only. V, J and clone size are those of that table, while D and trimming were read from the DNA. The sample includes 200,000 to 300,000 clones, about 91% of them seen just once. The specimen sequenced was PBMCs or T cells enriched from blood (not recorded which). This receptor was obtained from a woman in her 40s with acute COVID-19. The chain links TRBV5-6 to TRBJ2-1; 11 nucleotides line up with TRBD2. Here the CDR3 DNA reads TGTGCCAGCAGCGGTAGCGGGGGGGCAGTCTACAATGAGCAGTTCTTC. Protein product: CASSGSGGAVYNEQFF.